This T cell receptor beta chain was identified in a study of technical replicates of blood from several donors. This CDR3 has 15 residues. The ends lost 0 bases at V and 7 bases at J; junction bases unmatched: 3. Germline values: CDR1 MNHEY, CDR2 SVGAGI. TCRdb keeps only in-frame clones here, not all; method: immunoSEQ multiplex PCR. Of about 89,000 clones listed, 85% to 95% are singletons. The J gene is TRBJ1-4, the V gene TRBV6-5; 9 positions match TRBD1. The receptor was isolated from a human donor in good health. Material for sequencing was T cells isolated from PBMCs. The CDR3: CASSYSGTGIEKLFF. The CDR3 nucleotides read TGTGCCAGCAGTTACTCCGGGACAGGGATTGAAAAACTGTTTTTT.